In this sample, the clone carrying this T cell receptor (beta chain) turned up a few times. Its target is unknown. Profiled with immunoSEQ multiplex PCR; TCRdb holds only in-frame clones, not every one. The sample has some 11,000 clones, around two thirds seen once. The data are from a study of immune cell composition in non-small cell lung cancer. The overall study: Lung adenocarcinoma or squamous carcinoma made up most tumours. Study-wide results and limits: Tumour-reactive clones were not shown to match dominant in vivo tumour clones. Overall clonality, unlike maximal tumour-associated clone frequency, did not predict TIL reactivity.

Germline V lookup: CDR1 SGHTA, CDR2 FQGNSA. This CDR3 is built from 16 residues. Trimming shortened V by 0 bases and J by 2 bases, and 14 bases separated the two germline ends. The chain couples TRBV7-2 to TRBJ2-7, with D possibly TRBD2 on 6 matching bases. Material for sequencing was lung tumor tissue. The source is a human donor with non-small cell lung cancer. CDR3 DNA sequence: TGTGCCAGCAGCTTAGCGACCGGGGGTTTAACCTACGAGCAGTACTTC. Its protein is CASSLATGGLTYEQYF. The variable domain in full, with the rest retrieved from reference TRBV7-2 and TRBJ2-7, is GAGVSQSPSNKVTEKGKDVELRCDPISGHTALYWYRQSLGQGLEFLIYFQGNSAPDKSGLPSDRFSAERTGGSVSTLTIQRTQQEDSAVYLCASSLATGGLTYEQYFGPGTRLTVT.